What follows are 11 T cell receptor beta chains derived from one specimen sequenced in a study of control samples from healthy donors and cancer patients. Method: immunoSEQ multiplex PCR; TCRdb's copy keeps in-frame clones and lacks some. The repertoire consists of 85,000 to 90,000 clones, with roughly 84% occurring once and the leading ten covering 2.1%. The sample consisted of blood. Receptors originate from a woman in her thirties or forties in good health.

The chain combines TRBV5-8 with TRBJ2-2, with 11 bases that match TRBD1. CDR3 length: 18 residues. Germline V gene sequence: CDR1 SGHTS, CDR2 YDEGEE. V was pared by 4 bases and J by 4 bases, with 12 bases of the junction left unmatched. CDR3 loop: CASSVMPGQGVFTGELFF. The CDR3, as DNA: TGTGCCAGCAGCGTAATGCCGGGACAGGGGGTGTTCACCGGGGAGCTGTTTTTT.

This rearrangement joins TRBV6-1 to TRBJ2-7; TRBD1 matches 9 bases. The CDR3 totals 15 residues. V was clipped by 0 bases and J by 4 bases; unmatched bases: 4. Germline loops: CDR1 MNHNS, CDR2 SASEGT. The CDR3 region is CASSEAGQGSYEQYF. CDR3 DNA sequence: TGTGCCAGCAGTGAAGCGGGACAGGGATCGTACGAGCAGTACTTC.

The CDR3 region is CASSIPPDWELFF. Here the CDR3 DNA reads TGCGCCAGCAGCATCCCTCCTGACTGGGAGCTGTTTTTT. This sequence joins TRBV5-1 and TRBJ2-2; unclear D gene. Germline V gene sequence: CDR1 SGHRS, CDR2 YFSETQ. V lost 4 bases and J lost 9, with 13 bases in between. The CDR3 has 13 residues.

The V gene is TRBV3-1 (or the pseudogene TRBV3-2), the J gene TRBJ2-3, with TRBD2 matching over 10 bases. Losses at the gene ends were 1 base for V and 3 bases for J; bases not matched to a gene: 16. Germline CDR1 reads LGHDT; CDR2 reads YNNKEL (reference sequence). CDR3 length: 20 amino acids. CDR3 protein: CASSQAPGSSGGGWTDTQYF. The CDR3 coding sequence is TGTGCCAGCAGCCAAGCGCCCGGTTCTAGCGGGGGAGGTTGGACAGATACGCAGTATTTT.

This chain connects TRBV19 to TRBJ2-3; D unresolved. This CDR3 contains 15 residues. The V gene lost 8 bases and the J gene lost 0 bases, with 15 bases spanning the gap. Germline-derived CDR1 and CDR2 are LNHDA and SQIVND (reference sequence). The CDR3: CASSSYSSSTDTQYF. In DNA form, the CDR3 reads TGTGCCAGTTCCTCCTACTCTTCTAGCACAGATACGCAGTATTTT.

CDR3 nucleotides: TGTGCCAGCGCGAACGGACAGGGTCACTACGAGCAGTACTTC. It encodes CASANGQGHYEQYF. The gene calls are TRBV2 and TRBJ2-7, with TRBD1 matching over 8 bases. Germline lookup yields CDR1 SNHLY and CDR2 FYNNEI. Trimming cost V 8 bases and J 3 bases; bases outside gene matches: 9. The CDR3 is 14 residues long.

The chain has TRBV6-1 and TRBJ1-2, with TRBD1 as a possible D gene (5 bases). V lost 2 bases to trimming and J lost 2 bases, with 9 bases between them. This CDR3 contains 14 residues. CDR1 and CDR2 from the germline V gene are MNHNS and SASEGT. CDR3 DNA sequence: TGTGCCAGCAGTGAATTGGGGGGGAACTATGGCTACACCTTC. Its translation is CASSELGGNYGYTF.

V usage is TRBV29-1 and J usage is TRBJ2-1; 12 nucleotides match TRBD2. The germline gives CDR1 SQVTM, CDR2 ANQGSEA. The V segment lost 5 bases and the J segment 8 bases; nucleotides outside the gene matches: 10. This CDR3 has 15 amino acids. The CDR3 sequence: CSVRPSGGAGDEQFF. The CDR3 DNA is TGCAGCGTTCGGCCTAGCGGGGGGGCCGGAGATGAGCAGTTCTTC.

The rearrangement joins TRBV6-5 to TRBJ2-5; 8 bases agree with TRBD1. Trimming took 9 bases from V and 4 from J; bases not matched to a gene: 7. The CDR3 spans 13 residues. Germline-derived CDR1 and CDR2 are MNHEY and SVGAGI. CDR3 sequence: CASSRDRRETQYF. The DNA of the CDR3 is TGTGCCAGTAGCCGGGACAGGAGAGAGACCCAGTACTTC.

This chain links TRBV21-1 with TRBJ2-7; TRBD1 was called by the table and not checked on the DNA. TRBV21-1 is classified as a pseudogene. The CDR3 contains 16 residues. The CDR3 DNA sequence: TGTGCCAGCAGCCCTCGGACAGCTACCCAGACCTACGAGCAGTACTTC. This sequence encodes CASSPRTATQTYEQYF.

The rearrangement joins TRBV5-6 to TRBJ2-7; D gene ambiguous. The germline gives CDR1 SGHDT, CDR2 YYEEEE. Deletions cut 0 bases from V and 4 bases from J, with 8 bases between. The CDR3 extends over 13 amino acids. CDR3 protein: CASSLAGLYEQYF. In DNA form, the CDR3 reads TGTGCCAGCAGCTTGGCCGGGCTGTACGAGCAGTACTTC.